The sequence of this T cell receptor beta chain was determined in a study of metastatic and nonmetastatic thyroid tumors. General observations from the study: When malignant thyroid tumors were compared with benign nodules, TCR beta diversity was reportedly significantly higher in the malignant tumors. This held in both blood and tumor samples.

Thyroid surgery was preceded by no treatment in any patient. TCRdb re-clonotyped the PCR reads via MiXCR. The sample records some 26,000 clones, roughly 20% being singletons. Note on this clone: Its antigen is undetermined.

Trimming removed 7 bases at V and 5 bases at J, with 15 bases between. The germline V gene encodes CDR1 LNHNV and CDR2 YYDKDF (reference sequence). The CDR3 sequence is 14 residues long. This TCR was sampled from a female donor with papillary thyroid cancer or a benign thyroid nodule (not recorded which). Some clones in this sample may be carry-over from other donors' samples. V is TRBV15 and J is TRBJ1-5; tentative D call: TRBD1 (6 bases). The sequenced sample consisted of adjacent normal tissue. Written as DNA, the CDR3 is TGTGCCACCATCACAGGGCTGGGGGATCAGCCCCAGCATTTT. This sequence encodes CATITGLGDQPQHF.